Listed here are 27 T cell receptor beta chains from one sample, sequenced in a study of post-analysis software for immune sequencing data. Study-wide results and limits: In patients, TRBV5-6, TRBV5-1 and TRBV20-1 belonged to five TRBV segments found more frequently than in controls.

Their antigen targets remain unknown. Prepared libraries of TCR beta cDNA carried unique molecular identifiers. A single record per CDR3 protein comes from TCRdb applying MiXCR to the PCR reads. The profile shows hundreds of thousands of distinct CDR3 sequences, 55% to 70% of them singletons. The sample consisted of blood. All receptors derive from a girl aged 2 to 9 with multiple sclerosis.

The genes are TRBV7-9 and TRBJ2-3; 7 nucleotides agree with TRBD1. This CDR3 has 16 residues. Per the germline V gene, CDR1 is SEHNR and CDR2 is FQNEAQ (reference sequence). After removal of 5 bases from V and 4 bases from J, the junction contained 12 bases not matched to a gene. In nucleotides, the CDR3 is TGTGCCAGCAGCCCCCGCCGACAGGGACCCCCAGATACGCAGTATTTT. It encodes CASSPRRQGPPDTQYF. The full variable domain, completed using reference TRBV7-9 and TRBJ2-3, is DTGVSQNPRHKITKRGQNVTFRCDPISEHNRLYWYRQTLGQGPEFLTYFQNEAQLEKSRLLSDRFSAERPKGSFSTLEIQRTEQGDSAMYLCASSPRRQGPPDTQYFGPGTRLTVL.

CDR3 in DNA: TGTGCCATCAGTGAGGGGCTGGGCGAAATGGGGACCCAGCATTTT. Encoded protein: CAISEGLGEMGTQHF. The V and J genes are TRBV10-3 and TRBJ1-5; D unclear. CDR3 length equals 15 residues. Germline CDR1 and CDR2: ENHRY and SYGVKD. Trimming left V 2 bases short and J 11 bases short, with 19 bases between.

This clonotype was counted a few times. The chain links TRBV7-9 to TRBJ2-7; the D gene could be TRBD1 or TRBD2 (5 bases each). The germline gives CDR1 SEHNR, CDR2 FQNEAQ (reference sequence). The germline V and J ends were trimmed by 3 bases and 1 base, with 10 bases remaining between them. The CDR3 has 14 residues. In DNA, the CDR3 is TGTGCCAGCAGCTTCGGGACGGTATCCTACGAGCAGTACTTC. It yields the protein CASSFGTVSYEQYF.

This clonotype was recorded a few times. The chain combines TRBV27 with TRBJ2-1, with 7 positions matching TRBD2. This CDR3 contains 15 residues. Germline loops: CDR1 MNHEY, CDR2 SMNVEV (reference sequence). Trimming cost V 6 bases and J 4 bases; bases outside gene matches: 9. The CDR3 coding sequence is TGTGCCAGCAGCCCAGCGGGGAATGTGTACAATGAGCAGTTCTTC. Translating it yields CASSPAGNVYNEQFF.

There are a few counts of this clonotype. CDR3 region: CASSFGTGPYNEQFF. CDR3 DNA sequence: TGTGCCAGCAGTTTCGGGACAGGACCCTACAATGAGCAGTTCTTC. The chain couples TRBV6-5 to TRBJ2-1; TRBD1 aligns across 8 bases. With 4 bases clipped from V and 2 bases from J, the junction kept 4 bases outside the gene matches. CDR1 and CDR2 from the germline V gene are MNHEY and SVGAGI. The CDR3 runs 15 residues.

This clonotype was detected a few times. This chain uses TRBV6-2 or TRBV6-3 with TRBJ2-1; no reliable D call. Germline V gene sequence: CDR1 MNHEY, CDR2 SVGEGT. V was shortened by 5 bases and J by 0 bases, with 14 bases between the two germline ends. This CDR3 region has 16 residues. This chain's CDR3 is CASSDRENTSYNEQFF. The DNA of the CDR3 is TGTGCCAGCAGTGACCGAGAAAACACCTCCTACAATGAGCAGTTCTTC.

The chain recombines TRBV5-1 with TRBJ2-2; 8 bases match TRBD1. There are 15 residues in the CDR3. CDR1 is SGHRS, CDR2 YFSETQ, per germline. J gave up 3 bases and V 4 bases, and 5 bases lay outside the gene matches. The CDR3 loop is CASSLRGRDTGELFF. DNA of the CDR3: TGCGCCAGCAGCCTCAGGGGGCGAGACACCGGGGAGCTGTTTTTT.

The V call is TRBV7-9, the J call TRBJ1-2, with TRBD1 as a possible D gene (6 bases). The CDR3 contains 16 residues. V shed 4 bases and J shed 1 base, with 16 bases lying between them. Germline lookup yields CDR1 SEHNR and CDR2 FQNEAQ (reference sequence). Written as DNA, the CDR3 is TGTGCCAGCAGCTCTGGGGGGGGCGTCTTTAACTATGGCTACACCTTC. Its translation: CASSSGGGVFNYGYTF.

Here the CDR3 DNA reads TGCGCCAGCGGTTCGGGAACTTACAATGAGCAGTTCTTC. Its translation is CASGSGTYNEQFF. V usage is TRBV5-1 and J usage is TRBJ2-1; maybe TRBD2 (5 bases). With 7 bases removed from V and 4 bases from J, the gap between germline ends came to 12 bases. This CDR3 has 13 residues. Germline CDR1 reads SGHRS; CDR2 reads YFSETQ.

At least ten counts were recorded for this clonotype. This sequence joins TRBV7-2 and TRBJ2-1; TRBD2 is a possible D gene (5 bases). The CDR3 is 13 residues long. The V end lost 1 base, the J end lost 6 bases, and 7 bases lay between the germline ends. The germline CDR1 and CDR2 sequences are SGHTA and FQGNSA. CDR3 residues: CASSLGGRNEQFF. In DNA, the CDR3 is TGTGCCAGCAGCTTAGGAGGGCGCAATGAGCAGTTCTTC.

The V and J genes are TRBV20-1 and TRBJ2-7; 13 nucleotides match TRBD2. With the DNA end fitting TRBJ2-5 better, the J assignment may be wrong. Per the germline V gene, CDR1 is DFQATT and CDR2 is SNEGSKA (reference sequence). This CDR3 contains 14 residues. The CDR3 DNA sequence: TGCAGTGCTCTGACTAGCGGGGGGCTGGAGACCCAGTACTTC. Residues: CSALTSGGLETQYF.

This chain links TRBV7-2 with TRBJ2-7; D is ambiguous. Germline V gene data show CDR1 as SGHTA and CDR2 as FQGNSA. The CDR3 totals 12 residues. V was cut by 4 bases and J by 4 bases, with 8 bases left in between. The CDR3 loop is CASSSEKYEQYF. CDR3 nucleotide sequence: TGTGCCAGCAGCTCAGAAAAATACGAGCAGTACTTC.

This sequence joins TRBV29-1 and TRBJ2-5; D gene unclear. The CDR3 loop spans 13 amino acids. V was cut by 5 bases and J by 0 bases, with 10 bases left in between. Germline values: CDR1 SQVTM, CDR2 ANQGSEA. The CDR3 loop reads CSVNGRDQETQYF. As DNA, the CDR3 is TGCAGCGTTAATGGACGGGACCAAGAGACCCAGTACTTC.

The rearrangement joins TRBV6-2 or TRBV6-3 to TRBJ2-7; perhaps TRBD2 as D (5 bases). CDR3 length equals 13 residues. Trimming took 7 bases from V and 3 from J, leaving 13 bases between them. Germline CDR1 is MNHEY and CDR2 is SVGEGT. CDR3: CASTAALHYEQYF. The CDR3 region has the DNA TGTGCCAGCACAGCGGCACTCCACTACGAGCAGTACTTC.

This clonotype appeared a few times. Here the CDR3 DNA reads TGCAACCCAGGGAGGGGCTACGAGCAGTACTTC. This translates into CNPGRGYEQYF. The chain joins TRBV29-1 to TRBJ2-7; the match to TRBD2 covers 7 bases. CDR3 length: 11 residues. Germline V lookup: CDR1 SQVTM, CDR2 ANQGSEA.

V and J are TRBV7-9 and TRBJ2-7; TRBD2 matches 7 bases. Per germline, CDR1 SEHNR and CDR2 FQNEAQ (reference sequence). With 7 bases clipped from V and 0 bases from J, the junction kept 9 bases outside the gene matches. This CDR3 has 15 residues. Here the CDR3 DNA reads TGTGCCAGCACCTCCCGGGCTAGCGGCTCCTACGAGCAGTACTTC. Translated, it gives CASTSRASGSYEQYF.

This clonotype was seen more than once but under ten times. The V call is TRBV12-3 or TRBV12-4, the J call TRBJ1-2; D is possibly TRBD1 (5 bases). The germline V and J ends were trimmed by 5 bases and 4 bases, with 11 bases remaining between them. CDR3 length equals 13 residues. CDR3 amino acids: CASSTRQFYGYTF. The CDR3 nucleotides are TGTGCCAGCAGTACACGACAGTTCTATGGCTACACCTTC.

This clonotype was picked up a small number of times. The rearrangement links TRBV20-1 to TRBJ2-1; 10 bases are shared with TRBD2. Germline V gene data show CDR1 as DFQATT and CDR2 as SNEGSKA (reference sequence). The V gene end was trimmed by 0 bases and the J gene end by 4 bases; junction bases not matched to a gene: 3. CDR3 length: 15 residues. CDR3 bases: TGCAGTGCTAGAGAAGGAGCGGGAGGGTACAATGAGCAGTTCTTC. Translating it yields CSAREGAGGYNEQFF.

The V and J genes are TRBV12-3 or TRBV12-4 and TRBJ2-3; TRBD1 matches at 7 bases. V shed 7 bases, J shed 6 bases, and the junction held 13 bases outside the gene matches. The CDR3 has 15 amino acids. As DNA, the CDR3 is TGTGCCAGCATCCGAAGGGACAGCTCTTTGGATACGCAGTATTTT. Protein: CASIRRDSSLDTQYF.

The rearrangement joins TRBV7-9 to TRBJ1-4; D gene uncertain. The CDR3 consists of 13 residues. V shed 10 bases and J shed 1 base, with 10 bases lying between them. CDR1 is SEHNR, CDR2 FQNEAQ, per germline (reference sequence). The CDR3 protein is CANLAGTNEKLFF. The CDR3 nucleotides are TGTGCCAACTTGGCAGGAACTAATGAAAAACTGTTTTTT. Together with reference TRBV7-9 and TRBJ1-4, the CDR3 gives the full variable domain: DTGVSQNPRHKITKRGQNVTFRCDPISEHNRLYWYRQTLGQGPEFLTYFQNEAQLEKSRLLSDRFSAERPKGSFSTLEIQRTEQGDSAMYLCANLAGTNEKLFFGSGTQLSVL.

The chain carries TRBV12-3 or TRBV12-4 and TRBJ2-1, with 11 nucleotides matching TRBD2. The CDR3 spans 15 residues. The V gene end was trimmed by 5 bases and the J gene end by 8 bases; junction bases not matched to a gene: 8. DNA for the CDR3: TGTGCCAGCAGTGAGGGTAGCGGGAGGGCCTATGAGCAGTTCTTC. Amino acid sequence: CASSEGSGRAYEQFF.

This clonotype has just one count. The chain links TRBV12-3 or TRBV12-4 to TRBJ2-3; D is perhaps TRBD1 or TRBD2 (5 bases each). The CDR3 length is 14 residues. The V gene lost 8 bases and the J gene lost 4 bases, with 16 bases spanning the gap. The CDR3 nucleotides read TGTGCCAGCGGGCCGGCGAGGGGCGCAGATACGCAGTATTTT. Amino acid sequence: CASGPARGADTQYF.

In DNA form, the CDR3 reads TGTGCCAGCAGTTACCCACCGGGACTACCCTCCTACGAGCAGTACTTC. Protein: CASSYPPGLPSYEQYF. V gene TRBV6-6 combines with J gene TRBJ2-7, with 7 bases aligning to TRBD2. The V gene end was trimmed by 2 bases and the J gene end by 0 bases; junction bases not matched to a gene: 7. Germline V gene data show CDR1 as MNHNY and CDR2 as SVGAGI (reference sequence). The CDR3 loop spans 16 amino acids.

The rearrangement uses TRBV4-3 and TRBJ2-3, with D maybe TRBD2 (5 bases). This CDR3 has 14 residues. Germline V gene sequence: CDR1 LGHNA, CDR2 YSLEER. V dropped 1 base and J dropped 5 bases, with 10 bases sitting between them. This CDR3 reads CASSQGHAGDTQYF. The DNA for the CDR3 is TGCGCCAGCAGCCAAGGTCATGCGGGAGATACGCAGTATTTT.

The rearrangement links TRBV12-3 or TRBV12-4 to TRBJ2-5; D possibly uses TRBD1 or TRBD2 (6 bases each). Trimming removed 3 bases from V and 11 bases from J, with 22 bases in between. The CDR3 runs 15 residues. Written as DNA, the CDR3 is TGTGCCAGCAGTTTGGAGGGGGGAGACTACAATGAGCAGTACTTC. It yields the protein CASSLEGGDYNEQYF.

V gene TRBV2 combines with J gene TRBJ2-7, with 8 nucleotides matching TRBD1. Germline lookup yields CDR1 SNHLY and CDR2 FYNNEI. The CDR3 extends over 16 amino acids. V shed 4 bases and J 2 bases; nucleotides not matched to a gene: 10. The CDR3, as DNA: TGTGCCAGCAGTGTACAGCGGCAGGGGGCTACCTACGAGCAGTACTTC. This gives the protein CASSVQRQGATYEQYF.

The chain's CDR3 is CSARDASGSTYEQYF. Written as DNA, the CDR3 is TGCAGTGCTAGAGACGCTAGCGGATCGACCTACGAGCAGTACTTC. The chain is built from TRBV20-1 and TRBJ2-7; TRBD2 aligns across 7 bases. The CDR3 has 15 amino acids. The V gene's germline CDR1 is DFQATT and CDR2 SNEGSKA (reference sequence). The V gene end was trimmed by 0 bases and the J gene end by 2 bases; junction bases not matched to a gene: 7.